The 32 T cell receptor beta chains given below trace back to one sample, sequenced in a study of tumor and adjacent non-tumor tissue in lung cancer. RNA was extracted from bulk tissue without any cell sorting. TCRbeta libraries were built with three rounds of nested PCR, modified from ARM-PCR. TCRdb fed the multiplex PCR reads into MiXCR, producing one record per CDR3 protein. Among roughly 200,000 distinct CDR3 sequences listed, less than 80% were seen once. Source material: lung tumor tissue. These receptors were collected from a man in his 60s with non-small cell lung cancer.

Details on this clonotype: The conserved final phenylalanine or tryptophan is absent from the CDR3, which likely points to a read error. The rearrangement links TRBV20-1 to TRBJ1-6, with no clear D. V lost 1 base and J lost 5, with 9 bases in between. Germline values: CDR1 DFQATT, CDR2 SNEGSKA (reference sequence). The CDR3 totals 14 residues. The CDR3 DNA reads TGCAGTGCTAGAGCGGCAGAAAATAATTCACCCCTCCACCTT. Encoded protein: CSARAAENNSPLHL.

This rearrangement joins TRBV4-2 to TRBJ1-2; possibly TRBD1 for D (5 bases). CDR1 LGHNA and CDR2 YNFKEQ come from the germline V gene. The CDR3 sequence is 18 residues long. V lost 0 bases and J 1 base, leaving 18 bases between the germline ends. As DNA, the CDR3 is TGTGCCAGCAGCCAAGACCGCAGACATGGGGGGAGTAACTATGGCTACACCTTC. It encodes CASSQDRRHGGSNYGYTF.

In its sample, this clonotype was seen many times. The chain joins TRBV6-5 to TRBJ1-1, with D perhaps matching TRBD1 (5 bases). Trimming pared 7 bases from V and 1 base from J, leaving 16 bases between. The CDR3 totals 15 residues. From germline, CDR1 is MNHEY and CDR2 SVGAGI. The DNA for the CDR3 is TGTGCCAGCAACCATAGGAGGGGTGGGAACACTGAAGCTTTCTTT. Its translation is CASNHRRGGNTEAFF.

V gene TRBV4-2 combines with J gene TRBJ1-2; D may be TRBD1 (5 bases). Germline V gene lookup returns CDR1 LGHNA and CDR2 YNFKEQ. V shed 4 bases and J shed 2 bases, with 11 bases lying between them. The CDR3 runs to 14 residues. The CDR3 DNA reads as TGTGCCAGCAGCCCCAACAGGAGAAACTATGGCTACACCTTC. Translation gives CASSPNRRNYGYTF.

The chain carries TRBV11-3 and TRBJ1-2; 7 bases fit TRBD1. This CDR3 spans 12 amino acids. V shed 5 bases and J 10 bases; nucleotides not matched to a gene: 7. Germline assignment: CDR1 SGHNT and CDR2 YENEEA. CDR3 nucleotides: TGTGCCAGCAGCAGACTACAGGGGCCCTACACCTTC. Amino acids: CASSRLQGPYTF.

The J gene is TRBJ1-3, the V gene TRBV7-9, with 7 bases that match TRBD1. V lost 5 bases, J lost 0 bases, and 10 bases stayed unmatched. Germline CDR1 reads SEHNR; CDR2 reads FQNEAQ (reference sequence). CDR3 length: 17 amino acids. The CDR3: CASSVGQAGFSGNTIYF. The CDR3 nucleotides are TGTGCCAGCAGCGTCGGACAGGCCGGATTCTCTGGAAACACCATATATTTT.

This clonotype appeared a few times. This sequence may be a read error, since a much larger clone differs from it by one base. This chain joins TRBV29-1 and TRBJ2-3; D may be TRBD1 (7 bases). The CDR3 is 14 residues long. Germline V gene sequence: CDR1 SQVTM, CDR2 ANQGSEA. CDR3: CSAGGGQSSDTRYF. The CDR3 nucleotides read TGCAGCGCCGGAGGGGGACAGTCGTCGGATACGCGGTATTTT.

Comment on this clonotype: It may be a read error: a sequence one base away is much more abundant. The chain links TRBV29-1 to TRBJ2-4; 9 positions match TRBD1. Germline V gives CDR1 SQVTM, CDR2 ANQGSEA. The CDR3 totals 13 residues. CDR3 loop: CNLRDRVKNIQYF. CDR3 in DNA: TGCAACCTCCGGGACAGGGTCAAAAACATTCAGTACTTC.

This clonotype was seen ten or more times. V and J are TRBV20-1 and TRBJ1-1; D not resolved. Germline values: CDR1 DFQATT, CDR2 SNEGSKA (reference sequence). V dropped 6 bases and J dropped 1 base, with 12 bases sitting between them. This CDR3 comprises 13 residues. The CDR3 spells CSALGTANTEAFF. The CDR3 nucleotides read TGCAGTGCCCTGGGAACGGCGAACACTGAAGCTTTCTTT.

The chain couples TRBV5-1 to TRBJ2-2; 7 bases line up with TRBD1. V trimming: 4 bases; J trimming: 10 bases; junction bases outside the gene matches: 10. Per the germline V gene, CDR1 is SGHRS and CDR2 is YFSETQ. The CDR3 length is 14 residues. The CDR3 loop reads CASSPTGQSEELFF. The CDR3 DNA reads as TGCGCCAGCAGCCCGACAGGGCAGTCCGAGGAGCTGTTTTTT.

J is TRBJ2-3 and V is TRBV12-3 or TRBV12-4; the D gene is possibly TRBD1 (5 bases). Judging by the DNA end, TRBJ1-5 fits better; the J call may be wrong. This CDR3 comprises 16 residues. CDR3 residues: CASSLQDGRASDTQHF. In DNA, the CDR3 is TGTGCCAGCAGTCTACAGGACGGGAGGGCCTCAGATACGCAGCATTTT.

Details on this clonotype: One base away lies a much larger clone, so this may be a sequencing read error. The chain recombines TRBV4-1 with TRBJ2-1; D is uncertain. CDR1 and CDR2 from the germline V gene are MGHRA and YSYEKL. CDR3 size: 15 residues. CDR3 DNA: TGCGTCAGCAGCCAATCACAGACGATTGACAATGAGCAGTTCTTC. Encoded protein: CVSSQSQTIDNEQFF.

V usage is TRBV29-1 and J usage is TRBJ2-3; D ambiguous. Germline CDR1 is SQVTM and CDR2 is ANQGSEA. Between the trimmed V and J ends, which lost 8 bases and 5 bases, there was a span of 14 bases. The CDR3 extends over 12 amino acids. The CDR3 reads CSFHLIIDTQYF. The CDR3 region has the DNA TGCAGCTTCCACTTGATCATAGATACGCAGTATTTT.

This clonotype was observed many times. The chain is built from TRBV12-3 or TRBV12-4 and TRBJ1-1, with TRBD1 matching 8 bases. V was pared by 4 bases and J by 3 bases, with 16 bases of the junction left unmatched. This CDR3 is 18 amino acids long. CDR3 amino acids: CASSSIAGTGKGYTEAFF. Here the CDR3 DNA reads TGTGCCAGCAGTTCTATCGCCGGGACAGGTAAAGGGTACACTGAAGCTTTCTTT.

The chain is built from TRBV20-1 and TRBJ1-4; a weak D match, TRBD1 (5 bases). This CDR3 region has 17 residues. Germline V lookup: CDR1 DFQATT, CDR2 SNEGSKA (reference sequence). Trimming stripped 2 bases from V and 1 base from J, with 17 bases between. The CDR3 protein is CSARPLDMGGTNEKLFF. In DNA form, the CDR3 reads TGCAGTGCTAGACCTCTCGACATGGGGGGAACTAATGAAAAACTGTTTTTT.

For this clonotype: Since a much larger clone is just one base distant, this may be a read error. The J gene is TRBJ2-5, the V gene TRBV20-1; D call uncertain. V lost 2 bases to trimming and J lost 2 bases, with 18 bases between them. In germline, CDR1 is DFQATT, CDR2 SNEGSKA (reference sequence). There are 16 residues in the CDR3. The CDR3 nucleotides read TGCAGTGCTAGATCCTCTCGGAGTAGCAAACAAGAGACCCAGTACTTC. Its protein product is CSARSSRSSKQETQYF.

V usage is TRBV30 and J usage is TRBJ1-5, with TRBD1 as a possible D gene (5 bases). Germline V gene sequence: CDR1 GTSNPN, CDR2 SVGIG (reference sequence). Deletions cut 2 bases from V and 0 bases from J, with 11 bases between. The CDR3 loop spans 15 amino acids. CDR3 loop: CAWSFGGSSNQPQHF. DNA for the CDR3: TGTGCCTGGAGTTTCGGGGGTTCTAGCAATCAGCCCCAGCATTTT.

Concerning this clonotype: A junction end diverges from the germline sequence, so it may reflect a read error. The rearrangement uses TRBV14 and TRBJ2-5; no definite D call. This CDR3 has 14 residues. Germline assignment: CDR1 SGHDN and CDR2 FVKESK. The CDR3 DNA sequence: TGTACCAGCAGCCAAGTTGGTCCTCGGGAGACCCAGTACTTC. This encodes CTSSQVGPRETQYF.

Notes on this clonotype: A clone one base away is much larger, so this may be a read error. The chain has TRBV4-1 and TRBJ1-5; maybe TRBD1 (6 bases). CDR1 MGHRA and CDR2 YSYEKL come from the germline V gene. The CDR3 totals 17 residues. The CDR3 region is CASSQDPQGSVDQPRHF. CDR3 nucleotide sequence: TGCGCCAGCAGCCAAGATCCCCAGGGGTCCGTCGATCAGCCCCGGCATTTT.

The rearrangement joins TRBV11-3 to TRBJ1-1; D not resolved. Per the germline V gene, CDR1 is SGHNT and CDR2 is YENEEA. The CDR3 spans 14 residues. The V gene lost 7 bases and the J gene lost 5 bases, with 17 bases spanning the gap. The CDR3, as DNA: TGTGCCAGCAACTTGGGGTACGGGAATACTGAAGCTTTCTTT. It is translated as CASNLGYGNTEAFF.

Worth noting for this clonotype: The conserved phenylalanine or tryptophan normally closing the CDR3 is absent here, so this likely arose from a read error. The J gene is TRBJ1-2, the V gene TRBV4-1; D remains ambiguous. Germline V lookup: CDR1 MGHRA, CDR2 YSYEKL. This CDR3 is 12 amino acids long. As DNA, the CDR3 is TGCACCAGCAAGGGCGGACTCTATGGCTACACCTTA. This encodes CTSKGGLYGYTL.

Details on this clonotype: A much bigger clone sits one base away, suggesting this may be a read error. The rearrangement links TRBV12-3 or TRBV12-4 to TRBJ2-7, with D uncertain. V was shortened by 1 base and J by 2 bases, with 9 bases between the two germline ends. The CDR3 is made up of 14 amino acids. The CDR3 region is CASSLGSVTYEQYF. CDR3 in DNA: TGTGCCAGCAGTTTAGGGTCTGTGACCTACGAGCAGTACTTC.

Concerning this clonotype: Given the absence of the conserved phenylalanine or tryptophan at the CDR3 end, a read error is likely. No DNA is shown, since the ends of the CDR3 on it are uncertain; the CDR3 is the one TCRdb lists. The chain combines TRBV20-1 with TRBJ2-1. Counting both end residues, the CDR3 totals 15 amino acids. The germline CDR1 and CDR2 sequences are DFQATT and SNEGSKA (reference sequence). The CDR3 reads CSATAVGSFYNEQVI.

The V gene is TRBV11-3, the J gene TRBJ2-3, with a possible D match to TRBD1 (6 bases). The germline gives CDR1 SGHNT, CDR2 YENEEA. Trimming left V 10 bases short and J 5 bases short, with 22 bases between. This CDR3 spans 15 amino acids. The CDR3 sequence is CANSYGTSVGDTQYF. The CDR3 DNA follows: TGTGCCAACAGTTACGGGACATCCGTGGGAGATACGCAGTATTTT.

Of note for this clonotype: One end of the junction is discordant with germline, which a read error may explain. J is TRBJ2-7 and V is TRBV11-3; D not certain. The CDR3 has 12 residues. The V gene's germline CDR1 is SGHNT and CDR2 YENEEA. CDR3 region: CDSSLKASGQYF. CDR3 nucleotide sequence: TGTGACAGCAGCTTGAAGGCTTCCGGGCAGTACTTC. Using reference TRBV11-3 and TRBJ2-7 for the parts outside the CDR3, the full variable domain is EAGVVQSPRYKIIEKKQPVAFWCNPISGHNTLYWYLQNLGQGPELLIRYENEEAVDDSQLPKDRFSAERLKGVDSTLKIQPAELGDSAVYLCDSSLKASGQYFGPGTRLTVT.

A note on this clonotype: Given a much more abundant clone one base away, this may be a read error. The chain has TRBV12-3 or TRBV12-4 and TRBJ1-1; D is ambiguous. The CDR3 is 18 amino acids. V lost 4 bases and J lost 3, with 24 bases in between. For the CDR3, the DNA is TGTGCCAGCAGTTCTATCGCCGGGAGAGGTAAAGGGTACACTGAAGCTTTCTTT. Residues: CASSSIAGRGKGYTEAFF.

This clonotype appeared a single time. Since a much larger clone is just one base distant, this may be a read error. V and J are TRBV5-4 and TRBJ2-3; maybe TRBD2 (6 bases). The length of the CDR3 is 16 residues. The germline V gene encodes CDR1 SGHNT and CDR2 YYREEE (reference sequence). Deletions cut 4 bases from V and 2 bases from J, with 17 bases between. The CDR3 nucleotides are TGTGCCAGCAGCCCAATAGCGGATCTAACCACAGATACGCAGTATTTT. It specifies CASSPIADLTTDTQYF.

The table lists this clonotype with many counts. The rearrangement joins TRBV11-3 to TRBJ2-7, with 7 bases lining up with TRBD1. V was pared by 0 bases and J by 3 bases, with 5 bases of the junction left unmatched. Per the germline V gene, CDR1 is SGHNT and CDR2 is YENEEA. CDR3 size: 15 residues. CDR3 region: CASSLEGAGGYEQYF. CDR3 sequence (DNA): TGTGCCAGCAGCTTAGAGGGGGCAGGGGGCTACGAGCAGTACTTC.

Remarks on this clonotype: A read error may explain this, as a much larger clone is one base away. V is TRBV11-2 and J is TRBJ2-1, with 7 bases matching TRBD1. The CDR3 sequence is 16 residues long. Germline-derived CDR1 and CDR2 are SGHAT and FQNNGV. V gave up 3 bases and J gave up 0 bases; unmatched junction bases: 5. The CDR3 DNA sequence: TGTGCCAGCAGCTTTATCTGGGACAGCTCCTACAATGAGCAGTTCTTC. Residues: CASSFIWDSSYNEQFF. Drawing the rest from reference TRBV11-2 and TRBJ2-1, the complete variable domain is EAGVAQSPRYKIIEKRQSVAFWCNPISGHATLYWYQQILGQGPKLLIQFQNNGVVDDSQLPKDRFSAERLKGVDSTLKIQPAKLEDSAVYLCASSFIWDSSYNEQFFGPGTRLTVL.

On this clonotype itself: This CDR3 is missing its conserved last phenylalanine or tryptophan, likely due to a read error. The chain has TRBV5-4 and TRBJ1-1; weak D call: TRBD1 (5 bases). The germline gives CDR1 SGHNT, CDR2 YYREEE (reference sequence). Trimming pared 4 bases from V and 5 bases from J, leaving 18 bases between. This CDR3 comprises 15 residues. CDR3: CASSREGVGDTEAFI. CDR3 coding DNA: TGTGCCAGCAGCAGGGAAGGGGTAGGTGATACTGAAGCTTTCATT.

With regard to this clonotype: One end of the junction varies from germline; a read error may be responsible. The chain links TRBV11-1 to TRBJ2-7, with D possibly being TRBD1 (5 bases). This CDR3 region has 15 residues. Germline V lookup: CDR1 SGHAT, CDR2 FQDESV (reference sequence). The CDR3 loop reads CAISVIQGSTYEQYF. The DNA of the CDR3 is TGTGCCATCAGCGTAATCCAGGGTTCAACCTACGAGCAGTACTTC.

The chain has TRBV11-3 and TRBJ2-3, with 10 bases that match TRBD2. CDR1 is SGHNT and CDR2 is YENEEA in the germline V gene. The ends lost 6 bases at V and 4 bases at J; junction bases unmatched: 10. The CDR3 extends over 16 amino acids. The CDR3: CASRLLAGGLADTQYF. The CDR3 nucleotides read TGTGCCAGCAGACTTTTAGCGGGGGGCTTGGCAGATACGCAGTATTTT.